Each of the 10 T cell receptor beta chains below was sequenced from the same sample in a study of cytomegalovirus exposure and HLA in healthy donors. The protocol was immunoSEQ multiplex PCR, while the TCRdb copy is restricted to in-frame clones and leaves out a portion. The table records about 240,000 clones, 85% to 90% of them present only once. Input material: PBMCs. All receptors come from a man younger than 30 in good health and CMV-seronegative.

The chain couples TRBV27 to TRBJ2-1; D is possibly TRBD2 (7 bases). Trimming took 5 bases from V and 5 from J, leaving 13 bases between them. Germline V gene data show CDR1 as MNHEY and CDR2 as SMNVEV (reference sequence). The CDR3 length is 14 residues. The CDR3 nucleotides are TGTGCCAGCAGTCTAGGGGGGGATCACAATGAGCAGTTCTTC. This translates into CASSLGGDHNEQFF.

The rearrangement uses TRBV4-1 and TRBJ2-2; TRBD2 aligns across 8 bases. Germline assignment: CDR1 MGHRA and CDR2 YSYEKL. V was clipped by 3 bases and J by 4 bases; unmatched bases: 10. The CDR3 spans 17 residues. The CDR3 reads CASSHPFSGGATGELFF. In DNA form, the CDR3 reads TGCGCCAGCAGCCACCCCTTCTCGGGGGGGGCCACCGGGGAGCTGTTTTTT.

This chain uses TRBV5-6 with TRBJ2-1; unclear D gene. The CDR3 extends over 13 amino acids. V lost 0 bases to trimming and J lost 3 bases, with 4 bases between them. Germline assignment: CDR1 SGHDT and CDR2 YYEEEE. As DNA, the CDR3 is TGTGCCAGCAGCTTGGCCAACTACAATGAGCAGTTCTTC. Amino acids: CASSLANYNEQFF.

V usage is TRBV10-3 and J usage is TRBJ1-1; a possible D gene is TRBD1 (5 bases). Germline V gene sequence: CDR1 ENHRY, CDR2 SYGVKD. V lost 1 base, J lost 4 bases, and 10 bases lay in between. This CDR3 is built from 14 residues. In nucleotides, the CDR3 is TGTGCCATCAGTGAGTTGGAGGGGAGCACTGAAGCTTTCTTT. It codes for CAISELEGSTEAFF.

The V call is TRBV4-2, the J call TRBJ2-5, with 12 bases aligning to TRBD2. There are 18 residues in the CDR3. CDR1 LGHNA and CDR2 YNFKEQ come from the germline V gene. Trimming cost V 0 bases and J 2 bases; bases outside gene matches: 7. The CDR3 is CASSQDPLAGGLQETQYF. In DNA form, the CDR3 reads TGTGCCAGCAGCCAAGATCCCCTAGCGGGAGGGCTTCAAGAGACCCAGTACTTC.

This chain uses TRBV9 with TRBJ2-7, with 7 positions matching TRBD1. Per the germline V gene, CDR1 is SGDLS and CDR2 is YYNGEE. Germline trimming cut 3 bases from V and 2 bases from J; bases unmatched to any gene: 8. This CDR3 is built from 15 residues. CDR3 amino acids: CASSEGTATTYEQYF. The CDR3 DNA reads TGTGCCAGCAGCGAGGGGACAGCAACGACCTACGAGCAGTACTTC.

This chain links TRBV5-6 with TRBJ1-1, with D hard to call. The germline V and J ends were trimmed by 3 bases and 4 bases, with 16 bases remaining between them. Germline CDR1 and CDR2: SGHDT and YYEEEE. CDR3 length: 15 residues. The CDR3 sequence is CASSYPRGGSTEAFF. For the CDR3, the DNA is TGTGCCAGCAGCTACCCCCGGGGAGGAAGCACTGAAGCTTTCTTT.

V and J are TRBV7-6 and TRBJ2-5, with D possibly being TRBD1 (6 bases). CDR3 length equals 13 residues. Germline CDR1 is SGHVS and CDR2 is FNYEAQ. Deletions cut 4 bases from V and 3 bases from J, with 9 bases between. The CDR3 nucleotides read TGTGCCAGCAGCTCGGGACACGAAGAGACCCAGTACTTC. As protein: CASSSGHEETQYF. Full variable domain (missing parts from reference TRBV7-6 and TRBJ2-5): GAGVSQSPRYKVTKRGQDVALRCDPISGHVSLYWYRQALGQGPEFLTYFNYEAQQDKSGLPNDRFSAERPEGSISTLTIQRTEQRDSAMYRCASSSGHEETQYFGPGTRLLVL.

V is TRBV25-1 and J is TRBJ2-1; 7 bases align to TRBD1. The CDR3 has 15 amino acids. Germline V lookup: CDR1 MGHDK, CDR2 SYGVNS. V lost 6 bases, J lost 8 bases, and 13 bases stayed unmatched. The CDR3 sequence is CASRRPGPGTDEQFF. CDR3 nucleotide sequence: TGTGCCAGCAGACGCCCGGGACCCGGGACAGATGAGCAGTTCTTC.

The rearrangement uses TRBV7-2 and TRBJ2-7; 8 bases match TRBD1. This CDR3 comprises 15 residues. The germline CDR1 and CDR2 sequences are SGHTA and FQGNSA. V gave up 4 bases and J gave up 6 bases; unmatched junction bases: 11. Written as DNA, the CDR3 is TGTGCCAGCAGCTCCCGTCCAATAACAGGGGGCGAGCAGTACTTC. It codes for CASSSRPITGGEQYF.